The 22 T cell receptor beta chains reported below all come from one sample, sequenced in a study of control samples from healthy donors and cancer patients. TCRdb's table, derived via immunoSEQ multiplex PCR, lists solely in-frame clones and lacks some. The data hold roughly 98,000 clones, with 90% to 95% observed a single time. Sequences were obtained from blood. The receptors here all came from a man between 18 and 35 years old in good health.

The rearrangement joins TRBV4-2 to TRBJ2-3; D possibly matches TRBD1 or TRBD2 (5 bases each). The CDR3 length is 19 residues. Trimming took off 4 bases at V and 1 base at J, with 24 bases between the two ends. Germline V CDR1 and CDR2: LGHNA, YNFKEQ. This CDR3 is CASSRGALVPGKGTDTQYF. The CDR3 nucleotides read TGTGCCAGCAGCCGTGGGGCACTGGTGCCGGGGAAGGGCACAGATACGCAGTATTTT.

V usage is TRBV14 and J usage is TRBJ2-7; tentatively, D is TRBD2 (6 bases). Germline V CDR1 and CDR2: SGHDN, FVKESK. This CDR3 contains 18 residues. The V end lost 3 bases, the J end lost 2 bases, and 23 bases lay between the germline ends. The CDR3 region is CASSHLDPAVAGTYEQYF. The CDR3 bases are TGTGCCAGCAGCCACTTAGACCCGGCTGTGGCGGGGACCTACGAGCAGTACTTC.

The rearrangement links TRBV9 to TRBJ2-2, with D hard to call. Germline assignment: CDR1 SGDLS and CDR2 YYNGEE. V was clipped by 3 bases and J by 4 bases, with 19 bases between them. The CDR3 runs to 17 residues. The CDR3 protein is CASSDRLASASTGELFF. The CDR3 DNA follows: TGTGCCAGCAGCGATCGCCTCGCCAGCGCAAGCACCGGGGAGCTGTTTTTT. The full variable domain, with the rest looked up from reference TRBV9 and TRBJ2-2, is DSGVTQTPKHLITATGQRVTLRCSPRSGDLSVYWYQQSLDQGLQFLIQYYNGEERAKGNILERFSAQQFPDLHSELNLSSLELGDSALYFCASSDRLASASTGELFFGEGSRLTVL.

The chain uses TRBV18 and TRBJ1-5; D possibly corresponds to TRBD1 (5 bases). Per the germline V gene, CDR1 is KGHSH and CDR2 is LQKENI. This CDR3 contains 14 residues. V was trimmed by 6 bases and J by 4 bases, leaving 13 bases between them. CDR3 protein: CASSSGQVNQPQHF. DNA for the CDR3: TGTGCCAGCTCTTCCGGACAAGTTAATCAGCCCCAGCATTTT.

The V and J genes are TRBV11-2 and TRBJ1-5; unclear D gene. Deletions cut 1 base from V and 7 bases from J, with 11 bases between. CDR3 length: 14 residues. The germline V gene has CDR1 SGHAT and CDR2 FQNNGV. CDR3: CASSLGAGGQPQHF. The DNA of the CDR3 is TGTGCCAGCAGCTTAGGGGCGGGTGGGCAGCCCCAGCATTTT.

The chain recombines TRBV4-1 with TRBJ1-1, with TRBD1 matching 7 bases. This CDR3 spans 16 amino acids. J gave up 0 bases and V 3 bases, and 7 bases lay outside the gene matches. CDR1 MGHRA and CDR2 YSYEKL come from the germline V gene. The CDR3 is CASSHETGRLNTEAFF. CDR3 nucleotide sequence: TGCGCCAGCAGCCACGAGACAGGGCGGCTGAACACTGAAGCTTTCTTT.

The chain joins TRBV14 to TRBJ2-3; a weak D match, TRBD2 (6 bases). The V end was cut by 4 bases, the J end by 0 bases, with 14 bases between. The CDR3 is made up of 16 amino acids. Germline CDR1 and CDR2: SGHDN and FVKESK. The CDR3 DNA is TGTGCCAGCAGCCCGGTTTTGGGAGGTAGCACAGATACGCAGTATTTT. Translating gives CASSPVLGGSTDTQYF.

The rearrangement joins TRBV3-1 (or the pseudogene TRBV3-2) to TRBJ1-1, with a tentative D call TRBD1 (6 bases). This CDR3 is built from 15 residues. V was cut by 3 bases and J by 4 bases, with 15 bases left in between. Germline loops: CDR1 LGHDT, CDR2 YNNKEL (reference sequence). For the CDR3, the DNA is TGTGCCAGCAGCCAGGGGGGCTTTGGAGGCACTGAAGCTTTCTTT. The encoded protein is CASSQGGFGGTEAFF.

This clone was seen a single time. The V and J genes are TRBV3-1 (or the pseudogene TRBV3-2) and TRBJ1-2; D is ambiguous. The germline V gene has CDR1 LGHDT and CDR2 YNNKEL (reference sequence). Between the trimmed V and J ends, which lost 1 base and 3 bases, there was a span of 12 bases. This CDR3 region has 15 residues. The CDR3 DNA reads as TGTGCCAGCAGCCAAGCGGGGTACCCCTACTATGGCTACACCTTC. Amino acids: CASSQAGYPYYGYTF.

The CDR3 DNA sequence: TGTGCCAGCAGTTCTAGAACCACGAGCTCCTACAATGAGCAGTTCTTC. As protein: CASSSRTTSSYNEQFF. The V call is TRBV27, the J call TRBJ2-1; D unresolved. There are 16 residues in the CDR3. V was clipped by 4 bases and J by 0 bases, with 13 bases between them. The germline gives CDR1 MNHEY, CDR2 SMNVEV (reference sequence).

This clone is a singleton in its sample. The chain is built from TRBV4-1 and TRBJ2-3; perhaps TRBD2 as D (7 bases). CDR1 and CDR2 from the germline V gene are MGHRA and YSYEKL. This CDR3 has 16 amino acids. V lost 7 bases and J 0 bases, leaving 17 bases between the germline ends. The CDR3 nucleotides read TGCGCCAGCACTTTAGGGGGGGGCTCTAGCACAGATACGCAGTATTTT. Its translation is CASTLGGGSSTDTQYF.

The chain is built from TRBV9 and TRBJ2-1; TRBD2 matches at 7 bases. This CDR3 region has 15 residues. Germline V gene data show CDR1 as SGDLS and CDR2 as YYNGEE. The junction had 6 bases not matched to a gene; V was cut back by 0 bases and J by 6 bases. The CDR3 is CASSVDLTSPNEQFF. CDR3 coding DNA: TGTGCCAGCAGCGTAGACCTGACTAGCCCCAATGAGCAGTTCTTC. Supplemented by reference TRBV9 and TRBJ2-1, the full variable domain reads DSGVTQTPKHLITATGQRVTLRCSPRSGDLSVYWYQQSLDQGLQFLIQYYNGEERAKGNILERFSAQQFPDLHSELNLSSLELGDSALYFCASSVDLTSPNEQFFGPGTRLTVL.

This clone has more than one count but fewer than ten. The chain joins TRBV5-4 to TRBJ2-1, with TRBD2 as a possible D gene (6 bases). Trimming took off 3 bases at V and 7 bases at J, with 20 bases between the two ends. CDR1 and CDR2 (germline): SGHNT, YYREEE (reference sequence). This CDR3 region has 16 residues. Written as DNA, the CDR3 is TGTGCCAGCAGCTCCATGAGGGACTCTACCGTTAATGAGCAGTTCTTC. As protein: CASSSMRDSTVNEQFF.

The chain carries TRBV7-9 and TRBJ1-2; the D gene is possibly TRBD1 (5 bases). The V end lost 1 base, the J end lost 7 bases, and 10 bases lay between the germline ends. The CDR3 spans 13 residues. The germline V gene encodes CDR1 SEHNR and CDR2 FQNEAQ (reference sequence). CDR3 in amino acids: CASSLDDSSGYTF. DNA of the CDR3: TGTGCCAGCAGCTTAGATGACAGCTCTGGCTACACCTTC.

The V call is TRBV12-5, the J call TRBJ2-3; 8 nucleotides agree with TRBD2. Unmatched junction bases numbered 7, after V lost 1 base and J lost 4 bases. This CDR3 has 16 residues. Germline CDR1 and CDR2: LGHNT and FRNRAP. The CDR3 DNA reads as TGTGCTAGTGGTTTGGACCCACGGGGGGGGGCAGATACGCAGTATTTT. Translated, it gives CASGLDPRGGADTQYF. Full variable domain (missing parts from reference TRBV12-5 and TRBJ2-3): DARVTQTPRHKVTEMGQEVTMRCQPILGHNTVFWYRQTMMQGLELLAYFRNRAPLDDSGMPKDRFSAEMPDATLATLKIQPSEPRDSAVYFCASGLDPRGGADTQYFGPGTRLTVL.

The chain employs TRBV27 and TRBJ1-1; 7 bases match TRBD1. There are 14 residues in the CDR3. V trimming: 0 bases; J trimming: 8 bases; junction bases outside the gene matches: 6. Germline V CDR1 and CDR2: MNHEY, SMNVEV (reference sequence). For the CDR3, the DNA is TGTGCCAGCAGTTTATCGAACAGGGGTCGAGAAGCTTTCTTT. It yields the protein CASSLSNRGREAFF.

The genes are TRBV7-2 and TRBJ1-5; D is unresolved. V gave up 1 base and J gave up 9 bases, with 22 bases separating them. The length of the CDR3 is 17 residues. The germline gives CDR1 SGHTA, CDR2 FQGNSA. The CDR3 reads CASSLVPLVQPPPPQHF. DNA of the CDR3: TGTGCCAGCAGCTTAGTCCCACTAGTTCAGCCCCCGCCGCCCCAGCATTTT.

The V and J genes are TRBV30 and TRBJ2-7; no definite D call. The CDR3 loop spans 16 amino acids. V was shortened by 2 bases and J by 2 bases, with 19 bases between the two germline ends. Germline loops: CDR1 GTSNPN, CDR2 SVGIG (reference sequence). CDR3 protein: CAWSTPRRATAYEQYF. The CDR3 DNA follows: TGTGCCTGGAGTACCCCCCGCCGGGCTACGGCCTACGAGCAGTACTTC.

CDR3 loop: CASSPTRGESEAFF. CDR3 nucleotide sequence: TGCGCCAGCAGCCCCACCCGGGGGGAAAGTGAAGCTTTCTTT. The chain uses TRBV4-1 and TRBJ1-1; D might be TRBD1 (5 bases). Trimming removed 4 bases from V and 7 bases from J, with 16 bases in between. The CDR3 loop spans 14 amino acids. From germline, CDR1 is MGHRA and CDR2 YSYEKL.

This clone was detected only a few times. The chain is built from TRBV14 and TRBJ2-6; D is ambiguous. This CDR3 is 15 amino acids long. The V gene's germline CDR1 is SGHDN and CDR2 FVKESK. The V and J ends lost 4 bases and 0 bases respectively, with 7 bases between them. CDR3 nucleotides: TGTGCCAGCAGCCGGCGGCTCTCTGGGGCCAACGTCCTGACTTTC. Translating it yields CASSRRLSGANVLTF. Complete variable domain (other parts from reference TRBV14 and TRBJ2-6): EAGVTQFPSHSVIEKGQTVTLRCDPISGHDNLYWYRRVMGKEIKFLLHFVKESKQDESGMPNNRFLAERTGGTYSTLKVQPAELEDSGVYFCASSRRLSGANVLTFGAGSRLTVL.

This clone was seen more than once but under ten times. The chain is built from TRBV6-5 and TRBJ1-1, with 8 bases aligning to TRBD1. J lost 4 bases, V lost 6 bases, and 10 bases had no gene match. The CDR3 covers 15 residues. Germline V gene sequence: CDR1 MNHEY, CDR2 SVGAGI. In nucleotides, the CDR3 is TGTGCCAGCAGGAGGGGGACAGGTGAGGTCACTGAAGCTTTCTTT. Translated, it gives CASRRGTGEVTEAFF.

This clone is a singleton in its sample. The CDR3 DNA follows: TGTGCCAGCAGTGAAGGACAGGGGTTAACCCTCCACTTT. As protein: CASSEGQGLTLHF. This rearrangement joins TRBV6-1 to TRBJ1-6, with TRBD1 matching 8 bases. Losses at the gene ends were 1 base for V and 14 bases for J; bases not matched to a gene: 4. The CDR3 consists of 13 residues. CDR1 and CDR2 (germline): MNHNS, SASEGT.